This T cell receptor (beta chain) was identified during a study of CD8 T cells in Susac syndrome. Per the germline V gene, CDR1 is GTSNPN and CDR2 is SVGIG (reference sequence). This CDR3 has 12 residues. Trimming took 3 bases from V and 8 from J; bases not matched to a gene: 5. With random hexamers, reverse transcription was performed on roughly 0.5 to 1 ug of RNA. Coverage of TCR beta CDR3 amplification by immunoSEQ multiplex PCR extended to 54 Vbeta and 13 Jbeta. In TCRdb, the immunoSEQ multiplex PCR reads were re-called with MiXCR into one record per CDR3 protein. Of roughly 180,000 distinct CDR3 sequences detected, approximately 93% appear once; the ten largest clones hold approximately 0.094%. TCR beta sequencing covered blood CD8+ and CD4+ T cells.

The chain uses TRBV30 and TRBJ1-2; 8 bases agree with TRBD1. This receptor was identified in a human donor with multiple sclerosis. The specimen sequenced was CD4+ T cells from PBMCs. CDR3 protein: CAWRLQGEGYTF. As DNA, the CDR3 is TGTGCCTGGAGGCTACAGGGGGAGGGCTACACCTTC.